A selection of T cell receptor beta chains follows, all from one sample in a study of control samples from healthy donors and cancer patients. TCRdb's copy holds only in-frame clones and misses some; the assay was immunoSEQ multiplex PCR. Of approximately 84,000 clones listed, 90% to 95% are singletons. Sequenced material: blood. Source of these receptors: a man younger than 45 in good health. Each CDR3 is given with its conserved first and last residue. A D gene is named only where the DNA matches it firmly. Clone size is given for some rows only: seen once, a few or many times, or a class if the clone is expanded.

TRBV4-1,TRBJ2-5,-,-,TGCGCCAGCAGCCAAGATAACACAGCACAAGAGACCCAGTACTTC,CASSQDNTAQETQYF
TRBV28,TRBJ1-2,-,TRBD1,TGTGCCAGCAGTCGACAGGGCGATGGCTACACCTTC,CASSRQGDGYTF
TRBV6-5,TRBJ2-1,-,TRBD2,TGTGCCAGCAATGGGGACTACTATGAGCAGTTCTTC,CASNGDYYEQFF
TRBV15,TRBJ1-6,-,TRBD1,TGTGCCACCGCAGCCGGACAGGGCTATAATTCACCCCTCCACTTT,CATAAGQGYNSPLHF
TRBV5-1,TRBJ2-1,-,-,TGCGCCAGCAGCTTGGCTTTGAGTTATCCGAGCTCCTACAATGAGCAGTTCTTC,CASSLALSYPSSYNEQFF
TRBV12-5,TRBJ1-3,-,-,TGTGCTAGTGGTCAGACAGATTCTGGAAACACCATATATTTT,CASGQTDSGNTIYF
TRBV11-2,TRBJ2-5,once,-,TGTGCCAGCAGCTCCAGGGGAGTGGGGGAGACCCAGTACTTC,CASSSRGVGETQYF
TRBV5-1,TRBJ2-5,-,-,TGCGCCAGCAGCTTGGGAGACAGAGGTGGGGAGACCCAGTACTTC,CASSLGDRGGETQYF
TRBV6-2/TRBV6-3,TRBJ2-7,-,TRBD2,TGTGCCAGCAGTCCCGGGTGGACTAGCGGGCTAAGCTCCTACGAGCAGTACTTC,CASSPGWTSGLSSYEQYF
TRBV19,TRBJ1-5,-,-,TGTGCCAGTAGTAGTCAAGGGGGCAATCAGCCCCAGCATTTT,CASSSQGGNQPQHF
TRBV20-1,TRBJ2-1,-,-,TGCAGTGCTAGTCTAGGGAAGACTGAGCAGTTCTTC,CSASLGKTEQFF
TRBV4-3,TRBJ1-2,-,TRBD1,TGCGCCAGCAGCCAAGATGGACAGGCTAGACTTAACTATGGCTACACCTTC,CASSQDGQARLNYGYTF
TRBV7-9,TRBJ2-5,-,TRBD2,TGTGCCAGCAGCTTCTCTAGCGGGGGGCCGGGGGTAGAGACCCAGTACTTC,CASSFSSGGPGVETQYF
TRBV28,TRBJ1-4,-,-,TGTGCCAGCACTCAGGGAGCTGGGAATGAAAAACTGTTTTTT,CASTQGAGNEKLFF
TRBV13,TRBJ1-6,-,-,TGTGCCAGCAGCTTATTTTCAGGGGCCGGCGCCTATAATTCACCCCTCCACTTT,CASSLFSGAGAYNSPLHF
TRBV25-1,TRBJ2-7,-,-,TGTGCCAGCAGTGAAGTTGGCAGGGGACTTGACGAGCAGTACTTC,CASSEVGRGLDEQYF
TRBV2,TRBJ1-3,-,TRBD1,TGTGCCAGTTTTACAGGGGGCGGCTCTGGAAACACCATATATTTT,CASFTGGGSGNTIYF
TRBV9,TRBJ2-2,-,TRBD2,TGTGCCAGCAGCGTAGGGGCAAGCGGGAGCGTCACCGGGGAGCTGTTTTTT,CASSVGASGSVTGELFF
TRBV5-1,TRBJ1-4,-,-,TGCGCCAGCAGCTTGGCCGGTCCAGGGGAAAAACTGTTTTTT,CASSLAGPGEKLFF